A single sample gave rise to the 23 T cell receptor beta chains below, sequenced in a study of blood T cell repertoires in COVID-19. Measured with immunoSEQ multiplex PCR; TCRdb has only the in-frame clones, and not every one. The sample carries around 190,000 clones, about 79% recorded once. Specimen: peripheral blood. The origin of the receptors is a human donor in a cohort sampled during active COVID-19.

This clone was seen more than once but under ten times. The V and J genes are TRBV15 and TRBJ2-6; D possibly corresponds to TRBD2 (7 bases). From germline, CDR1 is LNHNV and CDR2 YYDKDF (reference sequence). V was trimmed by 2 bases and J by 8 bases, leaving 22 bases between them. This CDR3 is 18 amino acids long. For the CDR3, the DNA is TGTGCCACCAGCAGATCAAGGGGGGGGACCCCGGTGACCAACGTCCTGACTTTC. It yields the protein CATSRSRGGTPVTNVLTF.

This chain joins TRBV5-4 and TRBJ2-7; the D gene is possibly TRBD2 (6 bases). This CDR3 comprises 15 residues. Trimming left V 4 bases short and J 2 bases short, with 16 bases between. The germline CDR1 and CDR2 sequences are SGHNT and YYREEE (reference sequence). The CDR3 DNA sequence: TGTGCCAGCAGCCCTCGTCTAGCGTCTCCCTACGAGCAGTACTTC. As protein: CASSPRLASPYEQYF.

This chain links TRBV2 with TRBJ2-5; a weak D match, TRBD1 (7 bases). Germline CDR1 reads SNHLY; CDR2 reads FYNNEI. The CDR3 is 13 residues long. V was cut by 6 bases and J by 4 bases, with 12 bases left in between. CDR3 region: CASSLQGGETQYF. The CDR3 DNA sequence: TGTGCCAGCAGCTTGCAGGGGGGAGAGACCCAGTACTTC.

The rearrangement links TRBV10-2 to TRBJ2-1, with TRBD1 matching 10 bases. V dropped 6 bases and J dropped 7; count of bases not matched to a gene: 9. CDR3 length: 15 amino acids. Germline V lookup: CDR1 WSHSY, CDR2 SAAADI. CDR3 loop: CASRPGQGTINEQFF. DNA for the CDR3: TGCGCCAGCAGGCCGGGACAGGGGACTATTAATGAGCAGTTCTTC.

This clone was observed a single time. The chain uses TRBV28 and TRBJ2-3; D is possibly TRBD1 (5 bases). CDR1 MDHEN and CDR2 SYDVKM come from the germline V gene. CDR3 length equals 16 residues. Trimming pared 5 bases from V and 1 base from J, leaving 16 bases between. The CDR3 region is CASSTPQGGGTDTQYF. The CDR3 region has the DNA TGTGCCAGCAGTACCCCCCAGGGTGGTGGCACAGATACGCAGTATTTT. Drawing the rest from reference TRBV28 and TRBJ2-3, the complete variable domain is DVKVTQSSRYLVKRTGEKVFLECVQDMDHENMFWYRQDPGLGLRLIYFSYDVKMKEKGDIPEGYSVSREKKERFSLILESASTNQTSMYLCASSTPQGGGTDTQYFGPGTRLTVL.

The chain has TRBV3-1 (or the pseudogene TRBV3-2) and TRBJ1-3; TRBD1 agrees at 10 bases. CDR1 is LGHDT and CDR2 is YNNKEL in the germline V gene (reference sequence). V shed 4 bases, J shed 8 bases, and the junction held 5 bases outside the gene matches. CDR3 size: 14 residues. The chain's CDR3 is CASSLDRGQDTIYF. The DNA for the CDR3 is TGTGCCAGCAGCCTCGACAGGGGGCAAGACACCATATATTTT.

The rearrangement uses TRBV4-1 and TRBJ2-2, with 8 nucleotides matching TRBD1. The CDR3 has 16 amino acids. V trimming: 4 bases; J trimming: 2 bases; junction bases outside the gene matches: 6. The germline V gene encodes CDR1 MGHRA and CDR2 YSYEKL. CDR3 nucleotide sequence: TGCGCCAGCAGCCGAGCCGGGACAGGAAACACCGGGGAGCTGTTTTTT. It encodes CASSRAGTGNTGELFF.

The chain has TRBV19 and TRBJ2-5; the match to TRBD2 covers 7 bases. Germline V gene lookup returns CDR1 LNHDA and CDR2 SQIVND (reference sequence). V shed 3 bases, J shed 5 bases, and the junction held 9 bases outside the gene matches. The CDR3 spans 15 residues. CDR3 region: CASSIWAGVGETQYF. CDR3 DNA sequence: TGTGCCAGTAGTATTTGGGCGGGAGTCGGGGAGACCCAGTACTTC.

This chain uses TRBV19 with TRBJ2-5, with 9 bases aligning to TRBD2. Looked up from germline, CDR1 is LNHDA and CDR2 is SQIVND (reference sequence). V shed 8 bases and J 4 bases; nucleotides not matched to a gene: 5. CDR3 length: 13 amino acids. CDR3 DNA sequence: TGTGCCAGTCGTAGCGGGAGTTTAGAGACCCAGTACTTC. This codes for CASRSGSLETQYF.

The chain links TRBV5-1 to TRBJ1-2, with D perhaps TRBD1 (6 bases). CDR1 and CDR2 from the germline V gene are SGHRS and YFSETQ. This CDR3 is 14 amino acids long. Trimming removed 4 bases from V and 7 bases from J, with 17 bases in between. The CDR3 DNA sequence: TGCGCCAGCAGCGAGGGACACCTCCTCGGTGGCTACACCTTC. It specifies CASSEGHLLGGYTF.

This rearrangement joins TRBV7-9 to TRBJ2-7; TRBD1 agrees at 8 bases. Looked up from germline, CDR1 is SEHNR and CDR2 is FQNEAQ (reference sequence). Trimming removed 4 bases from V and 5 bases from J; junction bases left unmatched: 1. CDR3 length: 12 residues. The CDR3: CASSSTGDEQYF. In DNA form, the CDR3 reads TGTGCCAGCAGCTCGACAGGGGACGAGCAGTACTTC.

This clone came up a few times. The chain employs TRBV6-1 and TRBJ2-2; tentatively, D is TRBD1 (5 bases). The CDR3 length is 17 residues. V gave up 2 bases and J gave up 5 bases, with 18 bases separating them. Germline V CDR1 and CDR2: MNHNS, SASEGT. The CDR3 region has the DNA TGTGCCAGCAGTGAATACGGCAGGGCCCTAAAAACCGGGGAGCTGTTTTTT. Translation: CASSEYGRALKTGELFF.

This chain joins TRBV5-6 and TRBJ1-6; 7 nucleotides match TRBD1. Germline V lookup: CDR1 SGHDT, CDR2 YYEEEE. This CDR3 comprises 18 residues. V shed 2 bases and J 0 bases; nucleotides not matched to a gene: 8. The CDR3 region has the DNA TGTGCCAGCAGCTTTGTTGAAGCAGGGGGCTCCTATAATTCACCCCTCCACTTT. It specifies CASSFVEAGGSYNSPLHF.

The gene calls are TRBV5-1 and TRBJ2-1; D perhaps matches TRBD2 (6 bases). V shed 1 base and J shed 6 bases, with 14 bases lying between them. Germline CDR1 is SGHRS and CDR2 is YFSETQ. The CDR3 has 15 amino acids. The CDR3 protein is CASSLLGLEPNEQFF. Here the CDR3 DNA reads TGCGCCAGCAGCTTGTTGGGACTCGAGCCCAATGAGCAGTTCTTC.

The genes are TRBV7-9 and TRBJ2-1; D is ambiguous. The length of the CDR3 is 13 residues. CDR1 is SEHNR and CDR2 is FQNEAQ in the germline V gene (reference sequence). With 2 bases removed from V and 8 bases from J, the gap between germline ends came to 10 bases. CDR3 protein: CASSLSSGHEQFF. For the CDR3, the DNA is TGTGCCAGCAGCTTAAGTTCTGGCCATGAGCAGTTCTTC.

The V call is TRBV28, the J call TRBJ2-5; 7 bases match TRBD1. The CDR3 is made up of 15 amino acids. Germline values: CDR1 MDHEN, CDR2 SYDVKM. Trimming at V came to 6 bases and at J to 4 bases, leaving 11 bases not matched to a gene. CDR3 nucleotides: TGTGCCAGCAGCCTAGGGAGACAGGGCGGAGAGACCCAGTACTTC. Translating it yields CASSLGRQGGETQYF.

V gene TRBV18 combines with J gene TRBJ2-3, with TRBD2 identical over 7 bases. The trim removed 0 bases at V and 2 bases at J, leaving 5 bases unmatched. CDR1 and CDR2 (germline): KGHSH, LQKENI. This CDR3 contains 16 residues. Here the CDR3 DNA reads TGTGCCAGCTCACCACCGGCTAGCGGAATCACAGATACGCAGTATTTT. Translating gives CASSPPASGITDTQYF.

This chain connects TRBV4-2 to TRBJ1-1, with D maybe TRBD1 (5 bases). The length of the CDR3 is 12 residues. Germline assignment: CDR1 LGHNA and CDR2 YNFKEQ. Deletions cut 0 bases from V and 9 bases from J, with 8 bases between. This CDR3 is CASSQDRGKAFF. CDR3 nucleotide sequence: TGTGCCAGCAGCCAAGATCGGGGGAAAGCTTTCTTT.

The rearrangement joins TRBV13 to TRBJ2-1; 10 nucleotides line up with TRBD2. The V gene end was trimmed by 0 bases and the J gene end by 9 bases; junction bases not matched to a gene: 8. Germline lookup yields CDR1 PRHDT and CDR2 FYEKMQ (reference sequence). The CDR3 consists of 16 residues. The CDR3 nucleotides are TGTGCCAGCAGCTTAGGGTTAACTAGCGGGAAAGCTGAGCAGTTCTTC. It is translated as CASSLGLTSGKAEQFF. The variable domain in full, completed from reference TRBV13 and TRBJ2-1, reads AAGVIQSPRHLIKEKRETATLKCYPIPRHDTVYWYQQGPGQDPQFLISFYEKMQSDKGSIPDRFSAQQFSDYHSELNMSSLELGDSALYFCASSLGLTSGKAEQFFGPGTRLTVL.

The chain links TRBV7-8 to TRBJ1-5, with D possibly TRBD1 on 5 matching bases. V gave up 2 bases and J gave up 4 bases, with 12 bases separating them. Germline values: CDR1 SGHVS, CDR2 FQNEAQ. This CDR3 region has 15 residues. The CDR3 here is CASSLSRAGNQPQHF. DNA for the CDR3: TGTGCCAGCAGCTTAAGCAGGGCGGGGAATCAGCCCCAGCATTTT.

The chain uses TRBV6-5 and TRBJ2-5, with TRBD1 as a possible D gene (6 bases). There are 14 residues in the CDR3. V gave up 2 bases and J gave up 4 bases, with 11 bases separating them. Germline assignment: CDR1 MNHEY and CDR2 SVGAGI. The DNA for the CDR3 is TGTGCCAGCAGTTACGTACAGGGATTAGAGACCCAGTACTTC. Encoded protein: CASSYVQGLETQYF.

Details on this clone: The sample holds other DNA sequences that translate to the same CDR3. V is TRBV28 and J is TRBJ1-1, with 9 positions matching TRBD1. In germline, CDR1 is MDHEN, CDR2 SYDVKM. There are 12 residues in the CDR3. Trimming at V came to 8 bases and at J to 5 bases, leaving 3 bases not matched to a gene. Here the CDR3 reads CASDRGGTEAFF. The CDR3 nucleotides are TGTGCCAGCGACAGGGGGGGTACTGAAGCTTTCTTT.

The chain has TRBV29-1 and TRBJ2-7; 13 bases match TRBD2. This CDR3 has 14 residues. Germline CDR1 reads SQVTM; CDR2 reads ANQGSEA. The J segment lost 3 bases and the V segment lost 6 bases, leaving 5 bases of the junction unmatched. This chain's CDR3 is CSVSGTSGNYEQYF. CDR3 bases: TGCAGCGTGTCCGGGACTAGCGGGAACTACGAGCAGTACTTC.